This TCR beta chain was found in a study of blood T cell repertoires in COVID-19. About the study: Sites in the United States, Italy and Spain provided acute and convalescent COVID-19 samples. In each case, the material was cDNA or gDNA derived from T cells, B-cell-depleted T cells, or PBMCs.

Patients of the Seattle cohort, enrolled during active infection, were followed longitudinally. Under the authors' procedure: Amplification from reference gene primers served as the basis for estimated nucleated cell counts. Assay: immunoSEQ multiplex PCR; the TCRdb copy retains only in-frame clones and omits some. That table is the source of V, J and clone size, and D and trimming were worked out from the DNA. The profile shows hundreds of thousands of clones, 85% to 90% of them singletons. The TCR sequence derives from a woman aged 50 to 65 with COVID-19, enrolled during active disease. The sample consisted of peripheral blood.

The DNA of the CDR3 is TGTGCCAGCAGTGGCCTACAGAGCTCCTACGAGCAGTACTTC. Encoded protein: CASSGLQSSYEQYF. This chain connects TRBV2 to TRBJ2-7; D remains ambiguous. CDR3 length: 14 residues. The ends were cut back, 4 bases at V and 0 bases at J, with 10 bases in the middle. Germline CDR1 reads SNHLY; CDR2 reads FYNNEI.